This TCR beta chain was identified in a study of Graves' ophthalmopathy and Graves' hyperthyroidism. Points from the study as a whole: Ophthalmopathy progression predictions by the model showed 72.22% specificity and approximately 70% sensitivity.

There are many counts of this clonotype. Its cognate antigen is unknown. The authors amplified TCR beta CDR3 regions from RNA transcripts. The authors performed first-round RT-PCR with HTBI primers and then a second-round multiplex PCR. Each CDR3 protein gets one entry after TCRdb re-called the multiplex PCR reads with MiXCR. The table includes about 380,000 distinct CDR3 sequences, about 16% detected once. Other autoimmune diseases, uncontrolled infections, pregnancy or lactation led to the exclusion of patients. The diagnosis combined clinical symptoms, thyroxine, TRAb, thyroid ultrasound and orbital computed tomography scans. PBMCs were obtained from roughly 9 ml of fresh peripheral blood. The germline V gene encodes CDR1 SEHNR and CDR2 FQNEAQ (reference sequence). The CDR3 is 14 amino acids. The junction had 5 bases not matched to a gene; V was cut back by 7 bases and J by 2 bases.

The sequenced sample consisted of peripheral blood. The chain has TRBV7-9 and TRBJ2-5, with 9 bases matching TRBD2. The clonotype comes from a young woman with stable Graves' hyperthyroidism. CDR3 DNA: TGTGCCAGCAAGGGTAGCGGGGGACAAGAGACCCAGTACTTC. It yields the protein CASKGSGGQETQYF.